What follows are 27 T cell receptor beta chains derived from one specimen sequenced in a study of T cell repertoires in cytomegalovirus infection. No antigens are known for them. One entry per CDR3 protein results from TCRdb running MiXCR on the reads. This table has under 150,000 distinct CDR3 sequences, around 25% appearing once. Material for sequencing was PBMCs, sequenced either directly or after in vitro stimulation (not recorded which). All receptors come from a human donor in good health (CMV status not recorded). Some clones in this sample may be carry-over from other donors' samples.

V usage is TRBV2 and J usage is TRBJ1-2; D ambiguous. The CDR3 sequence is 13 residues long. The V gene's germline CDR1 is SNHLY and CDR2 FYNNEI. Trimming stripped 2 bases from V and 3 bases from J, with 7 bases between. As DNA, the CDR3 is TGTGCCAGCAGTGAAAGACTTCACTATGGCTACACCTTC. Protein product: CASSERLHYGYTF.

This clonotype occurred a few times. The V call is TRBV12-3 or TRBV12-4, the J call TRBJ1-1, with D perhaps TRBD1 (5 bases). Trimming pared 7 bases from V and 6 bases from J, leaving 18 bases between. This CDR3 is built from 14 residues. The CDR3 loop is CASTPDFGGAEAFF. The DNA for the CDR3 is TGTGCCAGCACCCCAGACTTTGGGGGGGCTGAAGCTTTCTTT.

CDR3 residues: CASSTTQVTEAFF. The DNA of the CDR3 is TGTGCCAGCAGTACTACACAAGTCACTGAAGCTTTCTTT. This sequence joins TRBV28 and TRBJ1-1; D is uncertain. The CDR3 runs to 13 residues. Germline V gene sequence: CDR1 MDHEN, CDR2 SYDVKM. V lost 5 bases and J 4 bases, leaving 11 bases between the germline ends.

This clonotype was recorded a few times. This CDR3 reads CASSPRTGSLDTQYF. CDR3 in DNA: TGTGCCAGCAGCCCTCGGACAGGGAGTTTAGATACGCAGTATTTT. This rearrangement joins TRBV14 to TRBJ2-3; 8 bases fit TRBD1. This CDR3 comprises 15 residues. The J segment lost 5 bases and the V segment lost 4 bases, leaving 8 bases of the junction unmatched. The germline gives CDR1 SGHDN, CDR2 FVKESK.

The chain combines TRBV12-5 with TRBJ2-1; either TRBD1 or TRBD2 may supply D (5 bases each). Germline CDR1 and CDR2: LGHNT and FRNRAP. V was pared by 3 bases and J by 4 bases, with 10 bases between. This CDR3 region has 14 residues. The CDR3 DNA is TGTGCTAGTGGTTTCGGGACGGAGTACAATGAGCAGTTCTTC. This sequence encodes CASGFGTEYNEQFF.

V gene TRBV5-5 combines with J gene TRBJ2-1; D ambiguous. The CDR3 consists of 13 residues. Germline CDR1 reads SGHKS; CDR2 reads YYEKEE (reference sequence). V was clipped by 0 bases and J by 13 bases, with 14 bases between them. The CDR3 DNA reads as TGTGCCAGCAGCTTGGGGGTCTCCCAACGCCAGTTCTTC. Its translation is CASSLGVSQRQFF.

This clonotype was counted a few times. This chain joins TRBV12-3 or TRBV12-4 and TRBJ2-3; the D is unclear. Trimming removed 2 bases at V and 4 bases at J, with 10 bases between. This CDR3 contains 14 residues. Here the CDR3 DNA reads TGTGCCAGCAGTTTAAGCAGACAAGCAGATACGCAGTATTTT. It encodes CASSLSRQADTQYF.

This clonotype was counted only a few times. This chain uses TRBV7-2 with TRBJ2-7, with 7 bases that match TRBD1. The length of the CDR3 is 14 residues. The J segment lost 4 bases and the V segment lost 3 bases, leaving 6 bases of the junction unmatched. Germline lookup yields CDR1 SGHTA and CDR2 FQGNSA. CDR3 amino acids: CASSFRTGDYEQYV. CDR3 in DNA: TGTGCCAGCAGCTTCCGGACAGGAGATTACGAGCAGTACGTC.

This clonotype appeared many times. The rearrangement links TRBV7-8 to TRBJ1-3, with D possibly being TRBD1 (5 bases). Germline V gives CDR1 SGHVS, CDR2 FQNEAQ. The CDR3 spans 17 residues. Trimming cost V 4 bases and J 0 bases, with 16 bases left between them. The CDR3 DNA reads TGTGCCAGCAGCTCTCCCGGGACGGGCGTCTCTGGAAACACCATATATTTT. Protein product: CASSSPGTGVSGNTIYF.

Here the CDR3 DNA reads TGCAGTGCCCATTCGGGGGGCGGAGGGAACACTGAAGCTTTCTTT. It encodes CSAHSGGGGNTEAFF. The chain links TRBV20-1 to TRBJ1-1, with D maybe TRBD1 (6 bases). This CDR3 contains 15 residues. The V end lost 6 bases, the J end lost 1 base, and 18 bases lay between the germline ends. From germline, CDR1 is DFQATT and CDR2 SNEGSKA (reference sequence).

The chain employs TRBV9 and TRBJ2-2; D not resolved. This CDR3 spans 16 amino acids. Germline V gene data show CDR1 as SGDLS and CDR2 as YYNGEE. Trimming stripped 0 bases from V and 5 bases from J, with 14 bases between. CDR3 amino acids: CASSVDNSPVTGELFF. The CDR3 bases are TGTGCCAGCAGCGTAGACAACAGTCCTGTTACCGGGGAGCTGTTTTTT.

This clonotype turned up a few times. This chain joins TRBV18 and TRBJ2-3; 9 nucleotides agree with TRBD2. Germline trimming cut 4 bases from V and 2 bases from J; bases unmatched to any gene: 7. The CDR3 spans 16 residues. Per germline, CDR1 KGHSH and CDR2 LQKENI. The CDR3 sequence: CASSQYEREATDTQYF. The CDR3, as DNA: TGTGCCAGCTCACAGTATGAGCGGGAGGCCACAGATACGCAGTATTTT. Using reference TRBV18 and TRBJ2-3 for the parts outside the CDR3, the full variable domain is NAGVMQNPRHLVRRRGQEARLRCSPMKGHSHVYWYRQLPEEGLKFMVYLQKENIIDESGMPKERFSAEFPKEGPSILRIQQVVRGDSAAYFCASSQYEREATDTQYFGPGTRLTVL.

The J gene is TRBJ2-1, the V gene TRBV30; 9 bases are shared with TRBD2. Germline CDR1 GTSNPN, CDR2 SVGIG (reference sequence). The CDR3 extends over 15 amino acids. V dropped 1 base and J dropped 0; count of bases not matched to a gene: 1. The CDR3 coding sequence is TGTGCCTGGAGTGGGGGACTAGCCTCCTACAATGAGCAGTTCTTC. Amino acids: CAWSGGLASYNEQFF.

The CDR3 DNA follows: TGTGCCAGTAGTATAGAACACAGTCAAAATCAGCCCCAGCATTTT. This encodes CASSIEHSQNQPQHF. This rearrangement joins TRBV19 to TRBJ1-5; D unresolved. The CDR3 runs 15 residues. Looked up from germline, CDR1 is LNHDA and CDR2 is SQIVND (reference sequence). Trimming took 0 bases from V and 4 from J, leaving 10 bases between them.

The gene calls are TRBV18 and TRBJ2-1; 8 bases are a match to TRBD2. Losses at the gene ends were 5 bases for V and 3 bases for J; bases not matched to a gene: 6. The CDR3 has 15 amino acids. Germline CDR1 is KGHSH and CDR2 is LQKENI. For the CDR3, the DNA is TGTGCCAGCTCATTCGTTAGCGGGGTCTACAATGAGCAGTTCTTC. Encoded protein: CASSFVSGVYNEQFF.

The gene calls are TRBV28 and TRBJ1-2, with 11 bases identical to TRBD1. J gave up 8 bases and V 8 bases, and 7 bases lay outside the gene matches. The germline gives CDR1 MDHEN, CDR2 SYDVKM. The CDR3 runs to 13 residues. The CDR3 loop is CASADRGREGYTF. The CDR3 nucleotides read TGTGCCAGCGCGGACAGGGGGCGTGAGGGCTACACCTTC.

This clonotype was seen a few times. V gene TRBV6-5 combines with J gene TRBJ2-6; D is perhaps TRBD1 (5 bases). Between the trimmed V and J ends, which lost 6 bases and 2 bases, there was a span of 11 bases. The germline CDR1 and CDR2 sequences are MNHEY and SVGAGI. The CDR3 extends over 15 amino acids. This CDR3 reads CASSQGWAGANVLTF. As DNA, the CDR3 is TGTGCCAGCAGCCAGGGCTGGGCTGGGGCCAACGTCCTGACTTTC.

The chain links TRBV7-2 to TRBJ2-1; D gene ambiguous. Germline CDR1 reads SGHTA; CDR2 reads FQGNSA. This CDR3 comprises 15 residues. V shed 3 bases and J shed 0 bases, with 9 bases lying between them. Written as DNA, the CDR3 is TGTGCCAGCAGCTTCCAACAGAGCTCCTACAATGAGCAGTTCTTC. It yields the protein CASSFQQSSYNEQFF.

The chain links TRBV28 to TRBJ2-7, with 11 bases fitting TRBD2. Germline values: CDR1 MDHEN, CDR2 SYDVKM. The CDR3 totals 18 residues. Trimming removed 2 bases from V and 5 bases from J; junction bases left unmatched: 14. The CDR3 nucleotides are TGTGCCAGCAGTTTAGACAGGGGGGTTAGCGGGAGGGCCGACGAGCAGTACTTC. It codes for CASSLDRGVSGRADEQYF.

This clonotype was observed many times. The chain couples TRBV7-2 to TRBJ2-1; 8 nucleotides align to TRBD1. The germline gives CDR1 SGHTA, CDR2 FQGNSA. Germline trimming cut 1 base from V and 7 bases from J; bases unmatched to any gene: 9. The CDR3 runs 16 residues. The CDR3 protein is CASSLGRRQGLNEQFF. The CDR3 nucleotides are TGTGCCAGCAGCTTAGGGAGGCGACAGGGGCTTAATGAGCAGTTCTTC. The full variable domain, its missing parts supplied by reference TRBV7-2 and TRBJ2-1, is GAGVSQSPSNKVTEKGKDVELRCDPISGHTALYWYRQSLGQGLEFLIYFQGNSAPDKSGLPSDRFSAERTGGSVSTLTIQRTQQEDSAVYLCASSLGRRQGLNEQFFGPGTRLTVL.

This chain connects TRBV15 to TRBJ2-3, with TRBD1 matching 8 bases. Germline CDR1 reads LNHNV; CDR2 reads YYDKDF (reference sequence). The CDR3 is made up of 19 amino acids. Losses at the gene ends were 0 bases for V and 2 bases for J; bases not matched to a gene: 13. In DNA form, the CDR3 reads TGTGCCACCAGCAGAGATAAAACGTTGACAGGGGATTCCACAGATACGCAGTATTTT. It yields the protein CATSRDKTLTGDSTDTQYF. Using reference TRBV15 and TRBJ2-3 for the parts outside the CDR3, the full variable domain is DAMVIQNPRYQVTQFGKPVTLSCSQTLNHNVMYWYQQKSSQAPKLLFHYYDKDFNNEADTPDNFQSRRPNTSFCFLDIRSPGLGDTAMYLCATSRDKTLTGDSTDTQYFGPGTRLTVL.

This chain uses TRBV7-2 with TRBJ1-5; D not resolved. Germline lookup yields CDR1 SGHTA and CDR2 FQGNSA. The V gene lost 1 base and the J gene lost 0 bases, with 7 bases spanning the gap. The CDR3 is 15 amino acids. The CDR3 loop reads CASSLGYGSNQPQHF. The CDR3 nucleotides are TGTGCCAGCAGCTTAGGTTACGGTAGCAATCAGCCCCAGCATTTT.

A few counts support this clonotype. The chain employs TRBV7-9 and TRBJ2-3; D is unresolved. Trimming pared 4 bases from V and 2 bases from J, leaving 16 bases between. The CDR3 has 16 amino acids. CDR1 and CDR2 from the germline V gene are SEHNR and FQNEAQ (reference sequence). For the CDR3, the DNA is TGTGCCAGCAGCTCCCATACCAAACAACCCACAGATACGCAGTATTTT. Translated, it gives CASSSHTKQPTDTQYF.

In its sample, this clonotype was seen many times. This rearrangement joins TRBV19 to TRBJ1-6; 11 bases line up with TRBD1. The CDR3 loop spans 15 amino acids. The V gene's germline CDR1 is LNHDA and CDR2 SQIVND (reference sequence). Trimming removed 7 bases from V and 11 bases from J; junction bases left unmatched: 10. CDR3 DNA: TGTGCCAGTACCGTCGGACAGGGGGCGAACGCACCCCTCCACTTT. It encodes CASTVGQGANAPLHF.

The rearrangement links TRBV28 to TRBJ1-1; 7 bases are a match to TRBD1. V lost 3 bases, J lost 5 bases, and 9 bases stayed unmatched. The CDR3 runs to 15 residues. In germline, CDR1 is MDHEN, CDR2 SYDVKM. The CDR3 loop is CASSLYSTGRTEAFF. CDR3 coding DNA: TGTGCCAGCAGTTTGTATTCGACAGGGCGAACTGAAGCTTTCTTT.

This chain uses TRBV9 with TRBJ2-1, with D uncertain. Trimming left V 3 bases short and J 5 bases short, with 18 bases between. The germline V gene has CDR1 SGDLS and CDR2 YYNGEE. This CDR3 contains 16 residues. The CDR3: CASSAASTYLHNEQFF. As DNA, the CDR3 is TGTGCCAGCAGCGCGGCCTCGACGTACTTACACAATGAGCAGTTCTTC.

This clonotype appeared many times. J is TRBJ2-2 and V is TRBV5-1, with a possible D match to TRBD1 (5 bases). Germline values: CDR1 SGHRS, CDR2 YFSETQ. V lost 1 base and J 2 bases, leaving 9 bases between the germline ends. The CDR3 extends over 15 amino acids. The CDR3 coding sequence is TGCGCCAGCAGCTTGCGGACATTAAACACCGGGGAGCTGTTTTTT. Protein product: CASSLRTLNTGELFF.